This T cell receptor (beta chain) was identified during a study of T cells in Graves' hyperthyroidism and ophthalmopathy. The study's findings and limits: Most thyroid-expanded clonotypes above 0.001 were also found in blood.

A few counts support this clonotype. Its specificity is not known. The investigators amplified TCR beta CDR3 regions from RNA transcripts. With the HTBI primer set, the TCR CDR3 went through a first round of RT-PCR. TCRdb reprocessed the multiplex PCR reads with MiXCR, giving one entry per CDR3 protein. This table holds roughly 510,000 distinct CDR3 sequences, over 45% found once. The CDR3 covers 11 residues. The V and J ends lost 6 bases and 3 bases respectively, with 9 bases between them. The germline gives CDR1 DFQATT, CDR2 SNEGSKA (reference sequence). Input material: peripheral blood or thyroid tissue (not recorded which). The TCR originated in an adult woman with Graves' disease, either hyperthyroidism or ophthalmopathy (not recorded which). This chain links TRBV20-1 with TRBJ2-7, with D possibly TRBD2 on 6 matching bases. This CDR3 reads CSATRNYEQYF. In DNA form, the CDR3 reads TGCAGTGCGACTAGAAACTACGAGCAGTACTTC.